What follows is one TCR beta chain and its context. The ends lost 0 bases at V and 3 bases at J; junction bases unmatched: 8. Germline-derived CDR1 and CDR2 are SGHTA and FQGNSA. This CDR3 has 16 residues. As for time point: baseline, week 1 (first vaccination visit). Treatment defined: pre-vaccination baseline after standard-of-care therapy. This specimen comes from a study of a mutant IDH1 vaccine in newly diagnosed glioma. Sequencing used immunoSEQ multiplex PCR; TCRdb keeps in-frame clones, though not all of them. The sample has about 92,000 clones; 83% are singletons. The input for sequencing was PBMCs, taken from a glioma patient treated with radiotherapy, temozolomide or both. This receptor was obtained from a woman in her forties or fifties with glioma. The V gene is TRBV7-2, the J gene TRBJ2-7, with 7 bases lining up with TRBD1. The CDR3 protein is CASSLASGTDLYEQYF. CDR3 sequence (DNA): TGTGCCAGCAGCTTAGCGTCCGGGACAGACCTCTACGAGCAGTACTTC.